This T cell receptor beta chain derives from a study of regulatory T cells in long-lasting Graves disease. Construction of TCR beta libraries relied on iRepertoire HTBI primers and on Arm-PCR targeting CDR3 regions. Each CDR3 protein is one row after TCRdb ran MiXCR on the multiplex PCR reads. The sample carries 450,000 to 600,000 distinct CDR3 sequences, 16% recorded once. In its sample, this clonotype was seen many times. Its antigen is not known. The time point was: newly diagnosed GD, antithyroid drugs for less than 3 months. TCR sequences were obtained from RNA taken from PBMCs. Findings and limits, study-wide: Few sampled subjects may have lowered accuracy.

These data were likewise used in another study, on T cells in Graves' hyperthyroidism and ophthalmopathy. According to that study: Researchers barred patients who had uncontrolled infection, other autoimmune disease, pregnancy or lactation.

The specimen comprised peripheral blood mononuclear cells (PBMCs), sampled at new diagnosis, from a patient treated with antithyroid drugs. The source of this sequence is a man between 35 and 55 years old with Graves disease.

The CDR3 DNA is TGTGCCAGCAGTACCGGGACAGGGTACACCGGGGAGCTGTTTTTT. Amino acid sequence: CASSTGTGYTGELFF. The chain recombines TRBV27 with TRBJ2-2; TRBD1 aligns across 9 bases. In germline, CDR1 is MNHEY, CDR2 SMNVEV (reference sequence). V shed 5 bases, J shed 3 bases, and the junction held 4 bases outside the gene matches. The CDR3 is 15 amino acids.